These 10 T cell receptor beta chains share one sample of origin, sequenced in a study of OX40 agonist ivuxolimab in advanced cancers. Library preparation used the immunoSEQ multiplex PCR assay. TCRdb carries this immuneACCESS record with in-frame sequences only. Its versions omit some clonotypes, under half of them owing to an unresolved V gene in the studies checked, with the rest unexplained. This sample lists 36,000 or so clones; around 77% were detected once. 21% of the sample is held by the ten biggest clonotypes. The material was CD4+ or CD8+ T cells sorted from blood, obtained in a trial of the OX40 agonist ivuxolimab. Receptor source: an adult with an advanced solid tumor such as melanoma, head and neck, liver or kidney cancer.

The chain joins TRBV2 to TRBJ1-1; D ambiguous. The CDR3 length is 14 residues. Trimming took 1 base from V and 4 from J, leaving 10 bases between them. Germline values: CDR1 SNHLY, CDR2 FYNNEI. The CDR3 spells CASSEGTWGTEAFF. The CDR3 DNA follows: TGTGCCAGCAGTGAAGGTACGTGGGGCACTGAAGCTTTCTTT.

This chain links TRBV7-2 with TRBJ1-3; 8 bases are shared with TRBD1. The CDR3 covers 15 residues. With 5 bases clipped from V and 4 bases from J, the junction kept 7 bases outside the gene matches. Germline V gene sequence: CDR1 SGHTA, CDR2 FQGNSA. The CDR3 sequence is CASSVDRGSGNTIYF. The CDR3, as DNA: TGTGCCAGCAGCGTTGACAGGGGATCCGGAAACACCATATATTTT.

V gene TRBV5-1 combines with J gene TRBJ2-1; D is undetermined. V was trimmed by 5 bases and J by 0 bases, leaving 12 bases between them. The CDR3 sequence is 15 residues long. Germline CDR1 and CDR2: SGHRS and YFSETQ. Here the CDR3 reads CASRPDISSYNEQFF. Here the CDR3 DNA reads TGCGCCAGCAGACCCGACATCAGCTCCTACAATGAGCAGTTCTTC. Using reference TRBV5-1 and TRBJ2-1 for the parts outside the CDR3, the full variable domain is KAGVTQTPRYLIKTRGQQVTLSCSPISGHRSVSWYQQTPGQGLQFLFEYFSETQRNKGNFPGRFSGRQFSNSRSEMNVSTLELGDSALYLCASRPDISSYNEQFFGPGTRLTVL.

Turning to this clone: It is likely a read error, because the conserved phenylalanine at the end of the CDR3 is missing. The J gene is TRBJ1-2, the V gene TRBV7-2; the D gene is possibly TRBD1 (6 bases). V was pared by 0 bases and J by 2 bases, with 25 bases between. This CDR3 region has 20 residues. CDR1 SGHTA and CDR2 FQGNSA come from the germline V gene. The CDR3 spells CASSLAVRGAGRSWNYGYTL. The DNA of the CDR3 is TGTGCCAGCAGCTTAGCGGTGCGGGGGGCAGGTCGGTCGTGGAACTATGGCTACACCCTC.

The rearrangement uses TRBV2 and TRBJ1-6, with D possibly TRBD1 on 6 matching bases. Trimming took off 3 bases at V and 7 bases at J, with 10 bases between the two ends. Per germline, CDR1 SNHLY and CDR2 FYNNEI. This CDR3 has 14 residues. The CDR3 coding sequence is TGTGCCAGCAGTGACCGGACAGTCAATTCACCCCTCCACTTT. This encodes CASSDRTVNSPLHF.

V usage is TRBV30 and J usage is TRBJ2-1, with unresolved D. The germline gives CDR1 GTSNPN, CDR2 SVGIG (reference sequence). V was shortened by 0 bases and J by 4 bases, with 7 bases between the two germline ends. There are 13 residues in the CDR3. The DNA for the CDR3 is TGTGCCTGGAGTGTACATACTTACAATGAGCAGTTCTTC. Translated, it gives CAWSVHTYNEQFF.

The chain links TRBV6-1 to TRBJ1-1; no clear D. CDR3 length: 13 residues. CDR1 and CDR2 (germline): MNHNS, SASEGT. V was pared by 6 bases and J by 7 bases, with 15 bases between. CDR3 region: CASSKDKLGEAFF. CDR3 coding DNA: TGTGCCAGCAGCAAAGACAAGTTGGGTGAAGCTTTCTTT.

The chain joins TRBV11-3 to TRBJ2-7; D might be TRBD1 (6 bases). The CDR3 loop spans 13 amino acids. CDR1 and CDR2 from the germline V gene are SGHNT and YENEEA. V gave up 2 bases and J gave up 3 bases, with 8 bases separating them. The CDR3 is CASSLKQGYEQYF. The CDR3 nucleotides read TGTGCCAGCAGCTTAAAACAGGGCTACGAGCAGTACTTC.

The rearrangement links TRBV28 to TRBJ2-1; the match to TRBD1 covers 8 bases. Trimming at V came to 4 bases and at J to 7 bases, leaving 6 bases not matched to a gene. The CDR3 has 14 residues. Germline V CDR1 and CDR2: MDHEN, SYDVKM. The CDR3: CASSSGGLGNEQFF. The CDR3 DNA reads TGTGCCAGCAGTTCAGGGGGCTTGGGAAATGAGCAGTTCTTC.

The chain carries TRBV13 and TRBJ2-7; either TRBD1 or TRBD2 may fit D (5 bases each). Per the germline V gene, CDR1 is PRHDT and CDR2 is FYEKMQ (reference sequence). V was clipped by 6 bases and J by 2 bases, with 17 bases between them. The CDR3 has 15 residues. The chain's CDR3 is CASSPHPGPTYEQYF. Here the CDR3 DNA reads TGTGCCAGCAGTCCCCACCCGGGACCTACCTACGAGCAGTACTTC.